This T cell receptor (beta chain) was recovered during a study of identical twins. V dropped 2 bases and J dropped 3 bases, with 6 bases sitting between them. This CDR3 has 13 residues. Germline V gene sequence: CDR1 MNHEY, CDR2 SVGAGI. TCRdb ran MiXCR on the 5' RACE reads and lists one entry per CDR3 protein. The sample carries 500,000 to 600,000 distinct CDR3 sequences, under 25% recorded once. Every donor was a healthy Caucasian. The same data also went into a second study, on T cells expressing NK-cell markers.

Material for sequencing was CD4+ T cells sorted from blood. The V gene is TRBV6-5, the J gene TRBJ2-3; D ambiguous. This receptor was obtained from a woman aged 18-30 years in good health. The CDR3 nucleotides read TGTGCCAGCAGTTACATGGCAACAGATACGCAGTATTTT. Translated: CASSYMATDTQYF.